This TCR beta chain was sequenced in a study of blood T cell repertoires in COVID-19. Germline V gives CDR1 MNHEY, CDR2 SVGAGI. V lost 10 bases to trimming and J lost 4 bases, with 16 bases between them. The CDR3 length is 14 residues. The age range of participants was 18 to 89 years, with residence in some 25 US areas. In the original analysis: Reference gene primer amplification gave nucleated cell count estimates. Libraries were prepared by immunoSEQ multiplex PCR; TCRdb keeps only in-frame clonotypes and omits some of them. That table furnishes V, J and clone size, whereas the DNA furnished D and trimming. The sample lists approximately 150,000 clones, 87% seen once, with over 4% in the top ten.

Sequencing was done on a sample of PBMCs or T cells enriched from blood (not recorded which). The V gene is TRBV6-5, the J gene TRBJ1-4; the D gene is possibly TRBD1 (6 bases). This receptor was taken from a woman aged 35 to 49 who had been exposed to COVID-19. This CDR3 is CATRKGQINEKLFF. CDR3 sequence (DNA): TGTGCCACAAGAAAAGGACAGATTAATGAAAAACTGTTTTTT.